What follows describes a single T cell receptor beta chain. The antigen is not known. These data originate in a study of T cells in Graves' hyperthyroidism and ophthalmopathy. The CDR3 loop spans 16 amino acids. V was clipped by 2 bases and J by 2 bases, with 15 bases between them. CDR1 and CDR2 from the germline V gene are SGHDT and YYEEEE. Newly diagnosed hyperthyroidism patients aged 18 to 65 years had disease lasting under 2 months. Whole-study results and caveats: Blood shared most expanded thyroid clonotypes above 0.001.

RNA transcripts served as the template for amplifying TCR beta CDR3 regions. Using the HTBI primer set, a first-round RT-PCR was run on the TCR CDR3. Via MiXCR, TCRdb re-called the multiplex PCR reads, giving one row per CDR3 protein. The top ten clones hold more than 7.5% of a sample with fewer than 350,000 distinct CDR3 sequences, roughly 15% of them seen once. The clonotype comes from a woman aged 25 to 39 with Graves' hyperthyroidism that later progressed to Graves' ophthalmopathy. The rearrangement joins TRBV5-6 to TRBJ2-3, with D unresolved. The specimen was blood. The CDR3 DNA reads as TGTGCCAGCAGCTTACAGATATCAGCTCACACAGATACGCAGTATTTT. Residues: CASSLQISAHTDTQYF.